This is a list of T cell receptor beta chains from one sample in a study of shared clonotypes between healthy human individuals. This table comes from immunoSEQ multiplex PCR, and its TCRdb copy is limited to in-frame clones, with some not included. The sample yields around 1.1 million clones, about four fifths seen once. Sequencing used memory CD4+ T cells from PBMCs. The receptors were gathered from a man between 18 and 29 years old in good health. Some clones in this sample may be carry-over from other donors' samples. The CDR3 runs from the conserved cysteine through the conserved F or W. Fields, in order: D gene, J gene, V gene, CDR3 length, clone size, CDR3 protein, CDR3 DNA. A D gene is named only where the DNA matches it firmly. Expanded clones get a size class; other rows say once, few or many, or leave the size out.

TRBD1,TRBJ2-7,TRBV29-1,12,NA,CSGGDRVYEQYF,TGCAGCGGAGGGGACAGGGTCTACGAGCAGTACTTC
NA,TRBJ2-7,TRBV7-9,13,NA,CASSLFGPDEQYF,TGTGCCAGCAGCTTATTCGGACCTGACGAGCAGTACTTC
NA,TRBJ1-2,TRBV28,14,NA,CASSLSRSNYGYTF,TGTGCCAGCAGTTTAAGTAGGTCTAACTATGGCTACACCTTC
TRBD1,TRBJ1-1,TRBV11-2,17,NA,CASSHRPGTGMNTEAFF,TGTGCCAGCAGCCACCGTCCCGGGACAGGGATGAACACTGAAGCTTTCTTT
NA,TRBJ2-7,TRBV4-1,15,NA,CASSLSDVFSYEQYF,TGCGCCAGCAGCCTTTCGGACGTATTCTCCTACGAGCAGTACTTC
NA,TRBJ2-5,TRBV11-2,11,NA,CASSFRDRAYF,TGTGCCAGCAGCTTCCGGGACCGCGCGTACTTC
NA,TRBJ2-7,TRBV28,15,NA,CASAAQGTLRAEQYF,TGTGCCAGCGCCGCCCAGGGGACCCTAAGGGCCGAGCAGTACTTC
TRBD2,TRBJ2-7,TRBV15,15,NA,CATSRGGGLSYEQYF,TGTGCCACCAGCAGAGGGGGGGGTCTCTCCTACGAGCAGTACTTC
NA,TRBJ1-4,TRBV10-2,14,NA,CASRGSAADEKLFF,TGCGCCAGCAGGGGGTCGGCGGCGGATGAAAAACTGTTTTTT
TRBD2,TRBJ2-3,TRBV5-1,16,NA,CASSTPAGVGADTQYF,TGCGCCAGCAGCACCCCAGCGGGAGTAGGTGCAGATACGCAGTATTTT
NA,TRBJ1-1,TRBV4-1,13,NA,CASSPSTYTEAFF,TGCGCCAGCAGTCCGTCGACTTATACAGAAGCTTTCTTT
NA,TRBJ2-7,TRBV6-1,14,NA,CASRAPGTVYEQYF,TGTGCCAGCAGAGCCCCCGGGACGGTGTACGAGCAGTACTTC
TRBD1,TRBJ1-2,TRBV29-1,13,NA,CSVVGQGGRGYTF,TGCAGCGTAGTTGGTCAGGGGGGACGTGGCTACACCTTC
TRBD1,TRBJ1-1,TRBV29-1,13,NA,CSVDRGEDTEAFF,TGCAGCGTCGACAGGGGAGAGGACACTGAAGCTTTCTTT
NA,TRBJ1-1,TRBV5-5,12,NA,CASSRDFAEAFF,TGTGCCAGCAGCCGGGATTTTGCTGAAGCTTTCTTT
NA,TRBJ2-3,TRBV6-4,15,once,CASSEWGESTDTQYF,TGTGCCAGCAGTGAATGGGGGGAGAGCACAGATACGCAGTATTTT
NA,TRBJ1-1,TRBV18,13,NA,CASSPGISTEAFF,TGTGCCAGCTCACCTGGTATATCCACTGAAGCTTTCTTT
NA,TRBJ2-3,TRBV2,16,NA,CASSLYRAGATDTQYF,TGTGCCAGCAGTCTCTATCGGGCAGGGGCAACAGATACGCAGTATTTT
NA,TRBJ1-1,TRBV7-3,14,NA,CASSSTGGYTEAFF,TGTGCCAGCAGCTCCACGGGGGGATACACTGAAGCTTTCTTT
TRBD2,TRBJ2-5,TRBV7-2,13,NA,CASSWRERGTQYF,TGTGCCAGCAGCTGGAGGGAGCGGGGGACCCAGTACTTC
NA,TRBJ1-4,TRBV19,15,NA,CASSPQARRNEKLFF,TGTGCCAGCTCCCCTCAGGCCCGGCGTAATGAAAAACTGTTTTTT
NA,TRBJ2-3,TRBV20-1,11,NA,CSAQLVDTQYF,TGCAGTGCCCAACTCGTAGATACGCAGTATTTT
NA,TRBJ2-2,TRBV6-1,14,NA,CASSSGTTTGELFF,TGTGCCAGCAGTTCCGGGACAACTACCGGGGAGCTGTTTTTT
NA,TRBJ1-2,TRBV5-1,15,NA,CASSLQEHAAYGYTF,TGCGCCAGCAGCTTACAGGAACATGCGGCCTATGGCTACACCTTC
NA,TRBJ1-3,TRBV6-1,13,NA,CASSEANRNTIYF,TGTGCCAGCAGTGAAGCGAATAGAAACACCATATATTTT
NA,TRBJ1-2,TRBV28,17,NA,CASSLIAGGPASYGYTF,TGTGCCAGCAGTTTAATCGCGGGCGGCCCGGCCTCCTATGGCTACACCTTC
NA,TRBJ2-2,TRBV5-4,13,NA,CASSLDISGELFF,TGTGCCAGCAGCCTAGACATTTCCGGGGAGCTGTTTTTT
TRBD2,TRBJ2-2,TRBV5-1,15,NA,CASSLSTSDTGELFF,TGCGCCAGCAGCTTGTCAACTAGCGACACCGGGGAGCTGTTTTTT
NA,TRBJ2-5,TRBV11-3,14,NA,CASSLAAGQETQYF,TGTGCCAGCAGCTTAGCCGCAGGGCAAGAGACCCAGTACTTC
NA,TRBJ1-2,TRBV10-3,11,once,CASGTKDGYTF,TGTGCCAGCGGGACAAAGGATGGCTACACCTTC
NA,TRBJ1-4,TRBV2,12,NA,CASRQDNEKLFF,TGTGCCAGCCGACAAGACAATGAAAAACTGTTTTTT
TRBD2,TRBJ2-1,TRBV28,12,few,CASRQLAYEQFF,TGTGCCAGCAGGCAACTAGCGTATGAGCAGTTCTTC
NA,TRBJ1-1,TRBV6-5,13,NA,CASIRVGNTEAFF,TGTGCCAGCATTCGGGTAGGGAACACTGAAGCTTTCTTT
NA,TRBJ2-4,TRBV5-8,14,NA,CASSPGESKNIQYF,TGTGCCAGCAGCCCAGGAGAATCCAAAAACATTCAGTACTTC
NA,TRBJ2-2,TRBV5-1,15,NA,CASSLGGMNTGELFF,TGCGCCAGCAGCTTGGGCGGGATGAACACCGGGGAGCTGTTTTTT
NA,TRBJ1-4,TRBV9,15,once,CASSVAQTTNEKLFF,TGTGCCAGCAGCGTAGCGCAGACTACTAATGAAAAACTGTTTTTT
NA,TRBJ2-2,TRBV28,15,NA,CASSSVGVNTGELFF,TGTGCCAGCAGTTCCGTTGGGGTGAACACCGGGGAGCTGTTTTTT
TRBD1,TRBJ1-2,TRBV30,14,few,CAWRETGDGGGYTF,TGTGCCTGGAGGGAGACAGGGGACGGGGGTGGCTACACCTTC
NA,TRBJ1-5,TRBV7-9,13,few,CASSLGLYQPQHF,TGTGCCAGCAGCTTAGGCCTCTATCAGCCCCAGCATTTT
NA,TRBJ1-4,TRBV5-1,15,NA,CASSLIVGGREKLFF,TGCGCCAGCAGCTTGATCGTCGGGGGGCGAGAAAAACTGTTTTTT
NA,TRBJ2-1,TRBV29-1,10,NA,CSAYYNEQFF,TGCAGCGCCTACTACAATGAGCAGTTCTTC
NA,TRBJ2-5,TRBV4-1,17,NA,CASSQDLARPQQETQYF,TGCGCCAGCAGCCAAGATCTGGCCCGACCCCAACAAGAGACCCAGTACTTC
TRBD2,TRBJ2-5,TRBV6-4,16,NA,CASSHPRPGGLETQYF,TGTGCCAGCAGCCACCCCCGGCCGGGAGGGTTGGAGACCCAGTACTTC
TRBD2,TRBJ2-6,TRBV19,16,NA,CASRRGDVSGANVLTF,TGTGCCAGTAGACGGGGGGATGTCTCTGGGGCCAACGTCCTGACTTTC
TRBD1,TRBJ2-7,TRBV7-9,16,NA,CASSSPGTASSYEQYF,TGTGCCAGCAGCTCCCCCGGGACAGCCAGCTCCTACGAGCAGTACTTC